These T cell receptor beta chains were read from a single sample in a study of blood T cell repertoires in COVID-19. This table comes from immunoSEQ multiplex PCR, and its TCRdb copy is limited to in-frame clones, with some not included. The repertoire includes about 250,000 clones, less than 90% of them detected once, and about 3% sits in the top ten. The specimen sequenced was PBMCs or T cells enriched from blood (not recorded which). The receptors stem from a woman between 45 and 65 years old who had recovered from COVID-19. CDR3s include the opening cysteine and the closing phenylalanine or tryptophan. Fields, in order: D gene, J gene, V gene, clone size, CDR3 DNA, CDR3 protein. A D gene is named only where the DNA matches it firmly. The listing skips clone size in some rows; elsewhere it reads once, few, many or a size class.

d_call: TRBD2; j_call: TRBJ2-3; v_call: TRBV6-1; clone_size: once; cdr3_nt: TGTGCCAGCAGTGACCACGACCTAGCGGGACTGGATACGCAGTATTTT; cdr3_aa: CASSDHDLAGLDTQYF
d_call: NA; j_call: TRBJ1-1; v_call: TRBV18; clone_size: NA; cdr3_nt: TGTGCCAGCTCACCGCTAATCACTGACACTGAAGCTTTCTTT; cdr3_aa: CASSPLITDTEAFF
d_call: NA; j_call: TRBJ2-2; v_call: TRBV21-1; clone_size: NA; cdr3_nt: TGTGCCAGCAGCAAAGGAAGACCGGGACTAGCGGCGAACACCGGGGAGCTGTTTTTT; cdr3_aa: CASSKGRPGLAANTGELFF
d_call: NA; j_call: TRBJ1-5; v_call: TRBV7-6; clone_size: NA; cdr3_nt: TGTGCCAGCAGCTCTTATGGAGATGGCAGTAGCAATCAGCCCCAGCATTTT; cdr3_aa: CASSSYGDGSSNQPQHF
d_call: TRBD1; j_call: TRBJ1-2; v_call: TRBV4-1; clone_size: NA; cdr3_nt: TGCGCCAGCAGCCTCAACAGGGGCGGCGGCTACACCTTC; cdr3_aa: CASSLNRGGGYTF
d_call: NA; j_call: TRBJ1-1; v_call: TRBV20-1; clone_size: NA; cdr3_nt: TGCAGTGCTAGTGCAGGGGTTGATGAAGCTTTCTTT; cdr3_aa: CSASAGVDEAFF
d_call: TRBD1; j_call: TRBJ2-5; v_call: TRBV2; clone_size: once; cdr3_nt: TGTGCCAGCAGTCTCGAAACAGGGGAAGAGTACTTC; cdr3_aa: CASSLETGEEYF
d_call: TRBD1; j_call: TRBJ1-6; v_call: TRBV2; clone_size: NA; cdr3_nt: TGTGCCAGCAGTGAACTGGGACAGGGCCAGTCACCCCTCCACTTT; cdr3_aa: CASSELGQGQSPLHF
d_call: NA; j_call: TRBJ1-2; v_call: TRBV5-4; clone_size: NA; cdr3_nt: TGTGCCAGCAGCATACCGGACAGCTTTAACTATGGCTACACCTTC; cdr3_aa: CASSIPDSFNYGYTF
d_call: TRBD1; j_call: TRBJ2-7; v_call: TRBV5-6; clone_size: NA; cdr3_nt: TGTGCCAGCAGCCCGAGGACAGGGGGCGTCTACGAGCAGTACTTC; cdr3_aa: CASSPRTGGVYEQYF
d_call: NA; j_call: TRBJ2-7; v_call: TRBV9; clone_size: few; cdr3_nt: TGTGCCAGCAGCGTGGGGGGGCTGGTTCAGTACGAGCAGTACTTC; cdr3_aa: CASSVGGLVQYEQYF
d_call: NA; j_call: TRBJ1-6; v_call: TRBV3-1/TRBV3-2; clone_size: NA; cdr3_nt: TGTGCCAGCAGCCTCCGCGGGACCGATGTACCCCTCCACTTT; cdr3_aa: CASSLRGTDVPLHF
d_call: NA; j_call: TRBJ2-6; v_call: TRBV30; clone_size: NA; cdr3_nt: TGTGCCTGGCGACAGGATGGGATCTCTGGGGCCAACGTCCTGACTTTC; cdr3_aa: CAWRQDGISGANVLTF
d_call: TRBD2; j_call: TRBJ2-7; v_call: TRBV11-2; clone_size: NA; cdr3_nt: TGTGCCAGCAGCTCGTGGACTAGCGGGAGCAACGAGCAGTACTTC; cdr3_aa: CASSSWTSGSNEQYF
d_call: NA; j_call: TRBJ1-6; v_call: TRBV15; clone_size: NA; cdr3_nt: TGTGCCACCAGACTTTCAGGTGGTAATTCACCCCTCCACTTT; cdr3_aa: CATRLSGGNSPLHF